The 27 T cell receptor beta chains below all came from one sample that was sequenced in a study of breast tumors, draining lymph nodes, adjacent tissues. Using its own MiXCR run on the multiplex PCR reads, TCRdb lists one record per CDR3 protein. This sample has approximately 47,000 distinct CDR3 sequences; around 23% occur once, and the top ten carry approximately 8%. The sample was breast tumor tissue. Receptors originate from a female donor with breast cancer. Some clones in this sample may be carry-over from other donors' samples.

In this sample, this clonotype turned up many times. This chain links TRBV2 with TRBJ1-5, with 9 nucleotides matching TRBD1. CDR1 and CDR2 from the germline V gene are SNHLY and FYNNEI. The CDR3 length is 14 residues. V lost 6 bases, J lost 6 bases, and 6 bases stayed unmatched. CDR3 bases: TGTGCCAGCAGGGGAACAGGGGGCGGTCAGCCCCAGCATTTT. The encoded protein is CASRGTGGGQPQHF.

The V gene is TRBV18, the J gene TRBJ2-1; 15 bases map to TRBD2. V lost 5 bases to trimming and J lost 4 bases; unmatched junction nucleotides: 3. The CDR3 contains 16 residues. The germline CDR1 and CDR2 sequences are KGHSH and LQKENI. CDR3 sequence: CASSAGTSGGYNEQFF. The DNA for the CDR3 is TGTGCCAGCTCAGCCGGGACTAGCGGGGGGTACAATGAGCAGTTCTTC.

Many counts were recorded for this clonotype. CDR3 protein: CSAPRGGNRWGEQFF. Written as DNA, the CDR3 is TGCAGTGCCCCCCGGGGGGGGAACCGTTGGGGTGAGCAGTTCTTC. J is TRBJ2-1 and V is TRBV20-1, with 8 nucleotides matching TRBD2. V was clipped by 6 bases and J by 9 bases; unmatched bases: 16. Germline CDR1 reads DFQATT; CDR2 reads SNEGSKA (reference sequence). There are 15 residues in the CDR3.

At least ten counts were recorded for this clonotype. V and J are TRBV13 and TRBJ2-3, with TRBD2 matching 7 bases. J was trimmed by 6 bases and V by 5 bases; bases with no gene match: 11. CDR1 and CDR2 from the germline V gene are PRHDT and FYEKMQ (reference sequence). CDR3 length: 15 residues. The CDR3 protein is CASSRRAGSSDTQYF. DNA for the CDR3: TGTGCCAGCAGCAGGAGAGCGGGGTCCTCCGATACGCAGTATTTT.

This clonotype was seen many times. V gene TRBV12-3 or TRBV12-4 combines with J gene TRBJ2-7; D call uncertain. This CDR3 contains 15 residues. The V end was cut by 5 bases, the J end by 0 bases, with 14 bases between. The CDR3 DNA follows: TGTGCCAGCAGTCCAGGACGGTCCTTCTCCTACGAGCAGTACTTC. It translates to CASSPGRSFSYEQYF.

Worth noting for this clonotype: Since a much larger clone is just one base distant, this may be a read error. The genes are TRBV30 and TRBJ1-4; no firm D call. V lost 1 base and J lost 6, with 9 bases in between. The V gene's germline CDR1 is GTSNPN and CDR2 SVGIG (reference sequence). This CDR3 is 13 amino acids long. The CDR3: CAWSAEFHEKLFF. As DNA, the CDR3 is TGTGCCTGGAGTGCCGAATTCCATGAAAAACTGTTTTTT.

The table lists this clonotype with many counts. For the CDR3, the DNA is TGTGCCAGCAGTTCATCCTCGTGGCCCCAGCATTTT. This translates into CASSSSSWPQHF. The V and J genes are TRBV28 and TRBJ1-5, with D hard to call. V was clipped by 4 bases and J by 9 bases, with 10 bases between them. Germline-derived CDR1 and CDR2 are MDHEN and SYDVKM. The CDR3 runs to 12 residues. Supplemented by reference TRBV28 and TRBJ1-5, the full variable domain reads DVKVTQSSRYLVKRTGEKVFLECVQDMDHENMFWYRQDPGLGLRLIYFSYDVKMKEKGDIPEGYSVSREKKERFSLILESASTNQTSMYLCASSSSSWPQHFGDGTRLSIL.

This clonotype was seen ten or more times. V gene TRBV30 combines with J gene TRBJ2-7; no firm D call. The CDR3 consists of 12 residues. The ends were cut back, 0 bases at V and 2 bases at J, with 5 bases in the middle. CDR1 and CDR2 from the germline V gene are GTSNPN and SVGIG (reference sequence). The CDR3 reads CAWSVGTYEQYF. In DNA, the CDR3 is TGTGCCTGGAGTGTAGGGACCTACGAGCAGTACTTC.

V is TRBV5-1 and J is TRBJ2-1; D is unclear. The V and J ends lost 0 bases and 3 bases respectively, with 19 bases between them. The CDR3 has 18 amino acids. The V gene's germline CDR1 is SGHRS and CDR2 YFSETQ. Here the CDR3 reads CASSLASSGHPNYNEQFF. In DNA form, the CDR3 reads TGCGCCAGCAGCTTGGCCAGTAGTGGCCACCCCAACTACAATGAGCAGTTCTTC. The whole variable domain, remainder taken from reference TRBV5-1 and TRBJ2-1, is KAGVTQTPRYLIKTRGQQVTLSCSPISGHRSVSWYQQTPGQGLQFLFEYFSETQRNKGNFPGRFSGRQFSNSRSEMNVSTLELGDSALYLCASSLASSGHPNYNEQFFGPGTRLTVL.

This clonotype was observed many times. This chain joins TRBV6-1 and TRBJ2-1, with D possibly TRBD1 on 6 matching bases. CDR1 MNHNS and CDR2 SASEGT come from the germline V gene. The CDR3 runs to 14 residues. Trimming cost V 8 bases and J 4 bases, with 15 bases left between them. The CDR3 nucleotides read TGTGCCAGCGGAGTATGGACAGCTTACAATGAGCAGTTCTTC. As protein: CASGVWTAYNEQFF.

The sample holds many counts of this clonotype. V is TRBV6-6 and J is TRBJ2-7, with 12 bases that match TRBD2. After removal of 5 bases from V and 0 bases from J, the junction contained 2 bases not matched to a gene. The CDR3 totals 15 residues. In germline, CDR1 is MNHNY, CDR2 SVGAGI (reference sequence). The CDR3 protein is CASSTSGGNSYEQYF. CDR3 sequence (DNA): TGTGCCAGCAGTACTAGCGGGGGGAACTCCTACGAGCAGTACTTC.

The table lists this clonotype with many counts. The V call is TRBV2, the J call TRBJ2-7; D is unresolved. Germline CDR1 is SNHLY and CDR2 is FYNNEI. The CDR3 is 11 residues long. The V end lost 6 bases, the J end lost 6 bases, and 9 bases lay between the germline ends. Here the CDR3 reads CASSVAPEQYF. CDR3 bases: TGTGCCAGCAGCGTAGCCCCCGAGCAGTACTTC. The whole variable domain, remainder taken from reference TRBV2 and TRBJ2-7, is EPEVTQTPSHQVTQMGQEVILRCVPISNHLYFYWYRQILGQKVEFLVSFYNNEISEKSEIFDDQFSVERPDGSNFTLKIRSTKLEDSAMYFCASSVAPEQYFGPGTRLTVT.

This clonotype appeared a few times. The chain combines TRBV19 with TRBJ2-7, with unresolved D. Per germline, CDR1 LNHDA and CDR2 SQIVND (reference sequence). The ends were cut back, 3 bases at V and 6 bases at J, with 9 bases in the middle. CDR3 length equals 12 residues. The CDR3 loop reads CASSIGISEQYF. CDR3 sequence (DNA): TGTGCCAGTAGTATCGGTATTTCCGAGCAGTACTTC.

The CDR3 DNA reads TGTGCCAGCAGCCAATGGAAGGGTGGGAGCACAGATACGCAGTATTTT. It yields the protein CASSQWKGGSTDTQYF. This chain links TRBV3-1 with TRBJ2-3; the D is unclear. Looked up from germline, CDR1 is LGHDT and CDR2 is YNNKEL (reference sequence). V lost 2 bases and J lost 0, with 12 bases in between. This CDR3 is 16 amino acids long.

The chain uses TRBV7-8 and TRBJ1-1, with D perhaps TRBD1 (5 bases). The length of the CDR3 is 14 residues. The V gene lost 0 bases and the J gene lost 1 base, with 6 bases spanning the gap. CDR1 and CDR2 (germline): SGHVS, FQNEAQ. CDR3 bases: TGTGCCAGCAGCTTAGCGGGGACGAACACTGAAGCTTTCTTT. This sequence encodes CASSLAGTNTEAFF.

This clonotype was observed many times. The genes are TRBV2 and TRBJ1-5, with 7 bases fitting TRBD1. The germline V gene encodes CDR1 SNHLY and CDR2 FYNNEI. The CDR3 has 15 amino acids. After removal of 1 base from V and 6 bases from J, the junction contained 6 bases not matched to a gene. As DNA, the CDR3 is TGTGCCAGCAGTGAAGGGGGGGACAGTAGTCAGCCCCAGCATTTT. Translating it yields CASSEGGDSSQPQHF.

This clonotype was seen ten or more times. V is TRBV4-2 and J is TRBJ1-5; 12 nucleotides agree with TRBD1. V lost 3 bases, J lost 5 bases, and 2 bases stayed unmatched. Germline CDR1 and CDR2: LGHNA and YNFKEQ. The CDR3 loop spans 15 amino acids. Here the CDR3 reads CASSQGQGAHQPQHF. The DNA of the CDR3 is TGTGCCAGCAGCCAGGGACAGGGGGCTCATCAGCCCCAGCATTTT.

The gene calls are TRBV20-1 and TRBJ2-5; weak D call: TRBD2 (6 bases). V was clipped by 3 bases and J by 5 bases, with 10 bases between them. The CDR3 is made up of 12 amino acids. Looked up from germline, CDR1 is DFQATT and CDR2 is SNEGSKA (reference sequence). Written as DNA, the CDR3 is TGCAGTGCTAGTGGAGGGCGGGAGACCCAGTACTTC. As protein: CSASGGRETQYF.

The sample holds many counts of this clonotype. V and J are TRBV9 and TRBJ2-5; TRBD2 aligns across 11 bases. The CDR3 is made up of 16 amino acids. V dropped 3 bases and J dropped 1; count of bases not matched to a gene: 5. Germline V gene sequence: CDR1 SGDLS, CDR2 YYNGEE. CDR3: CASSGPSGGIQETQYF. Written as DNA, the CDR3 is TGTGCCAGCAGCGGACCTAGCGGGGGGATCCAAGAGACCCAGTACTTC.

This clonotype was detected many times. The rearrangement uses TRBV4-1 and TRBJ1-2; 8 nucleotides align to TRBD1. This CDR3 contains 16 residues. Germline lookup yields CDR1 MGHRA and CDR2 YSYEKL. J gave up 8 bases and V 2 bases, and 13 bases lay outside the gene matches. The CDR3 DNA follows: TGCGCCAGCAGCCAAACCATCGACAGGGGACGGCGGGGCTACACCTTC. Its protein is CASSQTIDRGRRGYTF.

The sample holds many counts of this clonotype. CDR3 nucleotides: TGTGCCAGCAGCCACGGTAGCGGCGGGAACACCGGGGAGCTGTTTTTT. It yields the protein CASSHGSGGNTGELFF. The gene calls are TRBV3-1 and TRBJ2-2, with a possible D match to TRBD2 (6 bases). V was clipped by 3 bases and J by 1 base, with 12 bases between them. Germline lookup yields CDR1 LGHDT and CDR2 YNNKEL (reference sequence). The CDR3 consists of 16 residues.

This clonotype was observed many times. The chain is built from TRBV24-1 and TRBJ2-3; D is uncertain. Germline values: CDR1 KGHDR, CDR2 SFDVKD. The CDR3 runs to 14 residues. V dropped 3 bases and J dropped 0 bases, with 6 bases sitting between them. As DNA, the CDR3 is TGTGCCACCAGTGATATTTCGAGCACAGATACGCAGTATTTT. Translated, it gives CATSDISSTDTQYF.

This clonotype was recorded many times. The J gene is TRBJ2-1, the V gene TRBV2; 12 bases map to TRBD2. Germline lookup yields CDR1 SNHLY and CDR2 FYNNEI. This CDR3 has 15 residues. Losses at the gene ends were 7 bases for V and 4 bases for J; bases not matched to a gene: 5. The CDR3 DNA follows: TGTGCCAGCAACGACGGGACTAGCGGGTACAATGAGCAGTTCTTC. Protein product: CASNDGTSGYNEQFF.

This clonotype was counted many times. This chain joins TRBV6-6 and TRBJ2-2, with 11 bases identical to TRBD2. V lost 0 bases to trimming and J lost 4 bases; unmatched junction nucleotides: 7. The CDR3 covers 18 residues. Germline-derived CDR1 and CDR2 are MNHNY and SVGAGI (reference sequence). The CDR3 coding sequence is TGTGCCAGCAGTTACTCGATCAAGACTAGCGGGACCACCGGGGAGCTGTTTTTT. The encoded protein is CASSYSIKTSGTTGELFF.

This clonotype came up a few times. V usage is TRBV11-2 and J usage is TRBJ2-7, with no clear D. The CDR3 length is 16 residues. Trimming removed 2 bases at V and 0 bases at J, with 14 bases between. Germline loops: CDR1 SGHAT, CDR2 FQNNGV. The CDR3 here is CASSLSGGLSSYEQYF. The DNA for the CDR3 is TGTGCCAGCAGCTTAAGTGGTGGGCTAAGCTCCTACGAGCAGTACTTC.

On this clonotype: One junction end does not reproduce the germline sequence, and a read error may be involved. CDR3 sequence (DNA): TGCGTCAGCAGCTTGGGACTAGGGGGGGGCACAGATACGCAGTATTTT. This encodes CVSSLGLGGGTDTQYF. This chain connects TRBV5-1 to TRBJ2-3, with 8 positions matching TRBD2. The CDR3 extends over 16 amino acids. The germline gives CDR1 SGHRS, CDR2 YFSETQ.

This clonotype was seen at least ten times. This chain connects TRBV9 to TRBJ1-6; 9 bases are shared with TRBD1. Germline CDR1 is SGDLS and CDR2 is YYNGEE. J gave up 8 bases and V 0 bases, and 3 bases lay outside the gene matches. CDR3 size: 15 residues. CDR3 nucleotide sequence: TGTGCCAGCAGCGTAGGGGACAGGGAATATTCACCCCTCCACTTT. Encoded protein: CASSVGDREYSPLHF.